The 4 T cell receptor beta chains below all came from one sample that was sequenced in a study of vaccination effects on CD4 cells after COVID-19. Viral peptide pools were used in the ViraFEST assay to expand antigen-specific CD4+ T cells, and sequencing came afterward. CD4+ T cells were isolated after 10 days of culture. These TCRs' antigens remain unknown. Produced via immunoSEQ multiplex PCR; TCRdb's table is partial and in-frame only. The profile shows 55,000 to 70,000 clones, roughly 79% of them singletons. Sequencing was performed on CD4+ T cells from PBMCs cultured with HCoV-229E spike peptides, taken before COVID-19 vaccination. The receptors were sampled from a human donor who received a COVID-19 vaccine.

The chain uses TRBV19 and TRBJ2-1; D is possibly TRBD1 (6 bases). The CDR3 is 15 amino acids. Germline loops: CDR1 LNHDA, CDR2 SQIVND (reference sequence). V lost 6 bases and J 1 base, leaving 13 bases between the germline ends. CDR3 loop: CASRPQGLSYNEQFF. CDR3 nucleotides: TGTGCCAGTAGACCTCAGGGGTTATCCTACAATGAGCAGTTCTTC.

This clone was found a few times. This chain connects TRBV2 to TRBJ2-4; 7 nucleotides line up with TRBD1. The CDR3 spans 12 residues. The J segment lost 5 bases and the V segment lost 8 bases, leaving 3 bases of the junction unmatched. Per germline, CDR1 SNHLY and CDR2 FYNNEI. The CDR3 here is CASHGTENIQYF. DNA for the CDR3: TGTGCCAGCCACGGGACAGAAAACATTCAGTACTTC.

J is TRBJ2-7 and V is TRBV6-2 or TRBV6-3, with D unclear. This CDR3 is 13 amino acids long. V dropped 0 bases and J dropped 4 bases, with 7 bases sitting between them. The germline gives CDR1 MNHEY, CDR2 SVGEGT. The DNA of the CDR3 is TGTGCCAGCAGTTACTCGAGTGTATACGAGCAGTACGTC. Its translation: CASSYSSVYEQYV.

There are a few counts of this clone. The chain uses TRBV18 and TRBJ1-2; D is perhaps TRBD1 (6 bases). With 6 bases removed from V and 7 bases from J, the gap between germline ends came to 15 bases. The germline V gene encodes CDR1 KGHSH and CDR2 LQKENI. The CDR3 sequence is 13 residues long. The CDR3 DNA reads TGTGCCAGCTCTCCCGGGGGGGGCTCTGGCTACACCTTC. Translated, it gives CASSPGGGSGYTF.